The 8 T cell receptor beta chains below come from one sample, sequenced in a study of T cell repertoires in cytomegalovirus infection. TCRdb re-analysed the reads in MiXCR, keeping a single row per CDR3 protein. In the table there are just over 450,000 distinct CDR3 sequences, 42% of which are singletons. The antigens these receptors bind are not known. The sample consisted of cultured PBMCs, taken from culture after CMV antigen stimulation. These receptors originate from a human donor in good health (CMV status not recorded). Some clones in this sample may be carry-over from other donors' samples.

The V call is TRBV6-1, the J call TRBJ2-1, with 7 bases identical to TRBD2. This CDR3 is built from 18 residues. Unmatched junction bases numbered 19, after V lost 4 bases and J lost 7 bases. The germline gives CDR1 MNHNS, CDR2 SASEGT. The CDR3: CASSVLGGGEGGRNEQFF. DNA of the CDR3: TGTGCCAGCAGTGTTCTGGGAGGCGGGGAGGGTGGGAGGAATGAGCAGTTCTTC.

Many counts were recorded for this clonotype. The chain uses TRBV7-2 and TRBJ2-7; the D gene could be TRBD1 or TRBD2 (5 bases each). CDR1 is SGHTA, CDR2 FQGNSA, per germline. Trimming removed 5 bases at V and 7 bases at J, with 27 bases between. The CDR3 consists of 17 residues. In nucleotides, the CDR3 is TGTGCCAGCAGCCAGGCAGCACGCCGGGACCCTCCCTGGGAGCAGTACTTC. Translation gives CASSQAARRDPPWEQYF.

In this sample, this clonotype turned up a few times. V gene TRBV7-8 combines with J gene TRBJ2-3, with 7 bases fitting TRBD2. The J segment lost 5 bases and the V segment lost 1 base, leaving 15 bases of the junction unmatched. The CDR3 length is 18 residues. Per the germline V gene, CDR1 is SGHVS and CDR2 is FQNEAQ. The CDR3: CASSLGIQRDLSRDTQYF. In DNA, the CDR3 is TGTGCCAGCAGCTTAGGAATTCAGCGGGACCTTTCTAGAGATACGCAGTATTTT.

This clonotype was found a few times. The CDR3 nucleotides are TGTGCCAGCAGCTTTCAGGGGAGGGAGACCCAGTACTTC. It codes for CASSFQGRETQYF. The chain recombines TRBV5-4 with TRBJ2-5; tentatively, D is TRBD1 or TRBD2 (6 bases each). The germline V gene has CDR1 SGHNT and CDR2 YYREEE (reference sequence). The CDR3 extends over 13 amino acids. With 2 bases removed from V and 5 bases from J, the gap between germline ends came to 10 bases.

This clonotype showed up just a few times. This rearrangement joins TRBV12-3 or TRBV12-4 to TRBJ2-1; TRBD1 matches at 7 bases. CDR3 length: 15 amino acids. Trimming removed 8 bases from V and 3 bases from J; junction bases left unmatched: 10. Here the CDR3 reads CASSEGARGYNEQFF. CDR3 sequence (DNA): TGTGCCAGCTCCGAGGGGGCGAGGGGCTACAATGAGCAGTTCTTC.

This rearrangement joins TRBV6-2 or TRBV6-3 to TRBJ1-3; no clear D. With 0 bases removed from V and 0 bases from J, the gap between germline ends came to 12 bases. This CDR3 contains 17 residues. Germline-derived CDR1 and CDR2 are MNHEY and SVGEGT. CDR3: CASSYSREDGSGNTIYF. The CDR3 nucleotides are TGTGCCAGCAGTTACTCGCGAGAGGATGGCTCTGGAAACACCATATATTTT.

The chain has TRBV27 and TRBJ2-5; D is undetermined. The CDR3 consists of 13 residues. Germline CDR1 and CDR2: MNHEY and SMNVEV (reference sequence). V lost 6 bases and J 1 base, leaving 9 bases between the germline ends. CDR3 sequence reads: CASREQGQETQYF. The CDR3 DNA reads TGTGCCAGCAGAGAACAAGGCCAAGAGACCCAGTACTTC.

V and J are TRBV7-2 and TRBJ1-5; no reliable D call. The germline gives CDR1 SGHTA, CDR2 FQGNSA. V was pared by 2 bases and J by 5 bases, with 13 bases between. The CDR3 runs 15 residues. The CDR3 nucleotides are TGTGCCAGCAGCTTATTGACGGGTGTTCATCAGCCCCAGCATTTT. Translating gives CASSLLTGVHQPQHF.